One sample yielded the 27 T cell receptor beta chains listed below, sequenced in a study of cytomegalovirus exposure and HLA in healthy donors (dated by TCRdb to about 2017). Library method: the immunoSEQ multiplex PCR assay. For the multiplex PCR, a mixture combining 60 forward primers for TCR Vbeta segments and 13 reverse primers for TCR Jbeta segments was used. TCRdb re-hosts the immuneACCESS table, in-frame sequences only. Its copies lack some clones; in the studies checked, an unresolved V gene accounts for under half of them, and the cause for the rest is not known. This sample lists over 150,000 clones; around 75% were detected once. The top ten clonotypes cover approximately 3% of the sample. The material sequenced was PBMCs. All receptors derive from a woman aged 50 to 60 in good health and CMV-seropositive.

The V call is TRBV5-1, the J call TRBJ1-4; 7 bases match TRBD1. The CDR3 is 15 residues long. Trimming cost V 4 bases and J 4 bases; bases outside gene matches: 7. Germline lookup yields CDR1 SGHRS and CDR2 YFSETQ. The CDR3, as DNA: TGCGCCAGCAGCCCCATGGCAGGGGGTAATGAAAAACTGTTTTTT. Protein product: CASSPMAGGNEKLFF.

The chain carries TRBV4-2 and TRBJ1-6; tentative D call: TRBD1 (5 bases). The CDR3 runs 18 residues. The germline CDR1 and CDR2 sequences are LGHNA and YNFKEQ. V was cut by 0 bases and J by 5 bases, with 17 bases left in between. The CDR3 protein is CASSQEGTDFFHNSPLHF. For the CDR3, the DNA is TGTGCCAGCAGCCAAGAGGGGACTGACTTTTTCCATAATTCACCCCTCCACTTT.

This chain links TRBV10-3 with TRBJ1-1, with 7 bases matching TRBD1. After removal of 4 bases from V and 1 base from J, the junction contained 6 bases not matched to a gene. This CDR3 has 15 amino acids. CDR1 and CDR2 from the germline V gene are ENHRY and SYGVKD. CDR3: CAISGRTGQNTEAFF. The DNA of the CDR3 is TGTGCCATCAGTGGGAGGACAGGCCAGAACACTGAAGCTTTCTTT.

A single count supports this clone. The chain couples TRBV6-5 to TRBJ1-2, with 9 bases fitting TRBD1. CDR3 length equals 13 residues. CDR1 and CDR2 (germline): MNHEY, SVGAGI. The J segment lost 7 bases and the V segment lost 6 bases, leaving 6 bases of the junction unmatched. This chain's CDR3 is CASSRDRECGYTF. CDR3 coding DNA: TGTGCCAGCAGCCGGGACAGGGAGTGTGGCTACACCTTC.

This clone appeared a single time. The CDR3 reads CASSLRASGGEQFF. DNA for the CDR3: TGTGCCAGCAGCCTCCGGGCTAGCGGGGGGGAGCAGTTCTTC. The rearrangement joins TRBV7-3 to TRBJ2-1; 11 positions agree with TRBD2. With V trimmed by 5 bases and J by 10 bases, 7 bases remained unmatched. CDR1 is SGHTA, CDR2 FQGTGA, per germline. CDR3 size: 14 residues. Based on the CDR3 plus reference TRBV7-3 and TRBJ2-1, the full variable domain is GAGVSQTPSNKVTEKGKYVELRCDPISGHTALYWYRQSLGQGPEFLIYFQGTGAADDSGLPNDRFFAVRPEGSVSTLKIQRTERGDSAVYLCASSLRASGGEQFFGPGTRLTVL.

The chain has TRBV19 and TRBJ2-1; tentatively, D is TRBD2 (6 bases). The CDR3 runs to 19 residues. The germline gives CDR1 LNHDA, CDR2 SQIVND (reference sequence). The V end lost 3 bases, the J end lost 5 bases, and 26 bases lay between the germline ends. In DNA form, the CDR3 reads TGTGCCAGTAGTATGGGACTCGGACTGGGAAGGGGCCGGGACAATGAGCAGTTCTTC. It translates to CASSMGLGLGRGRDNEQFF.

The CDR3 sequence: CASSSEQGAGYEQYF. In DNA form, the CDR3 reads TGTGCCAGCAGTTCCGAGCAGGGGGCGGGTTACGAGCAGTACTTC. This chain joins TRBV2 and TRBJ2-7; 8 nucleotides match TRBD1. This CDR3 is built from 15 residues. Germline-derived CDR1 and CDR2 are SNHLY and FYNNEI. V lost 5 bases and J lost 4; bases outside the gene matches: 10.

The V call is TRBV7-8, the J call TRBJ1-4; possibly TRBD1 for D (5 bases). Germline CDR1 SGHVS, CDR2 FQNEAQ. This CDR3 has 15 amino acids. V dropped 1 base and J dropped 8 bases, with 14 bases sitting between them. The CDR3 nucleotides are TGTGCCAGCAGCTTAGTAGGCCCCAGGGCGGAAAAACTGTTTTTT. Amino acids: CASSLVGPRAEKLFF.

The chain is built from TRBV2 and TRBJ2-5; TRBD1 agrees at 7 bases. Trimming at V came to 6 bases and at J to 3 bases, leaving 4 bases not matched to a gene. The CDR3 runs 13 residues. The germline gives CDR1 SNHLY, CDR2 FYNNEI. CDR3 nucleotide sequence: TGTGCCAGCAGCCAGACAGGGAAAGAGACCCAGTACTTC. It translates to CASSQTGKETQYF.

V gene TRBV9 combines with J gene TRBJ2-2, with 10 bases fitting TRBD2. Germline V lookup: CDR1 SGDLS, CDR2 YYNGEE. V dropped 0 bases and J dropped 7; count of bases not matched to a gene: 18. The CDR3 has 20 amino acids. Here the CDR3 reads CASSVVSSGGLLFSGGELFF. In DNA, the CDR3 is TGTGCCAGCAGCGTAGTGTCTAGCGGGGGCCTTCTTTTCAGTGGCGGGGAGCTGTTTTTT.

V usage is TRBV5-1 and J usage is TRBJ2-1; no firm D call. Trimming shortened V by 5 bases and J by 0 bases, and 9 bases separated the two germline ends. Looked up from germline, CDR1 is SGHRS and CDR2 is YFSETQ. The CDR3 length is 14 residues. DNA of the CDR3: TGCGCCAGCAGAGAGGTGCCCTCCTACAATGAGCAGTTCTTC. The encoded protein is CASREVPSYNEQFF.

This clone is a singleton in its sample. As DNA, the CDR3 is TGTGCCAGCAGCTTAGCTAGAGCGGGGGGCTCCTCTGAGCAGTTCTTC. It encodes CASSLARAGGSSEQFF. The genes are TRBV7-2 and TRBJ2-1, with 9 bases aligning to TRBD2. The CDR3 contains 16 residues. V gave up 0 bases and J gave up 9 bases; unmatched junction bases: 9. CDR1 and CDR2 from the germline V gene are SGHTA and FQGNSA.

This clone was found once. The J gene is TRBJ2-2, the V gene TRBV5-1, with D possibly being TRBD2 (6 bases). This CDR3 is 16 amino acids long. V lost 1 base, J lost 7 bases, and 17 bases lay in between. Germline CDR1 reads SGHRS; CDR2 reads YFSETQ. This CDR3 is CASSLSQRLAIGELFF. DNA of the CDR3: TGCGCCAGCAGCTTGAGCCAGCGGCTAGCGATCGGGGAGCTGTTTTTT.

Concerning this clone: This specimen includes other DNA sequences encoding the same CDR3. The chain employs TRBV4-1 and TRBJ2-3; TRBD2 aligns across 10 bases. Germline CDR1 MGHRA, CDR2 YSYEKL. The ends lost 1 base at V and 4 bases at J; junction bases unmatched: 5. The CDR3 totals 16 residues. CDR3 sequence: CASSQGLAGGADTQYF. The CDR3 coding sequence is TGCGCCAGCAGCCAAGGATTAGCGGGGGGAGCAGATACGCAGTATTTT.

Concerning this clone itself: This specimen includes other DNA sequences encoding the same CDR3. The rearrangement uses TRBV27 and TRBJ1-1, with unresolved D. The germline gives CDR1 MNHEY, CDR2 SMNVEV (reference sequence). The CDR3 has 13 residues. Trimming took 10 bases from V and 1 from J, leaving 13 bases between them. Written as DNA, the CDR3 is TGTGCCACCAGACTTTCTGGGAACACTGAAGCTTTCTTT. Its translation is CATRLSGNTEAFF.

The rearrangement uses TRBV6-1 and TRBJ2-3; D not certain. Germline V gives CDR1 MNHNS, CDR2 SASEGT. The CDR3 runs 12 residues. The ends were cut back, 7 bases at V and 2 bases at J, with 7 bases in the middle. The chain's CDR3 is CASNDNTDTQYF. The CDR3 DNA is TGTGCCAGCAACGACAACACAGATACGCAGTATTTT.

There are a few counts of this clone. This sequence joins TRBV9 and TRBJ1-2; D call uncertain. Trimming removed 4 bases from V and 2 bases from J, with 15 bases in between. The CDR3 contains 15 residues. The germline V gene has CDR1 SGDLS and CDR2 YYNGEE. In DNA, the CDR3 is TGTGCCAGCAGCCCTCGACTCCGGGAAAACTATGGCTACACCTTC. It is translated as CASSPRLRENYGYTF.

This CDR3 reads CASTYGQLTYEQYF. CDR3 sequence (DNA): TGTGCCAGCACTTACGGACAGCTAACCTACGAGCAGTACTTC. V gene TRBV6-1 combines with J gene TRBJ2-7, with a weak D call TRBD1 (6 bases). The V end lost 7 bases, the J end lost 2 bases, and 15 bases lay between the germline ends. The CDR3 covers 14 residues. Germline values: CDR1 MNHNS, CDR2 SASEGT.

The J gene is TRBJ1-3, the V gene TRBV7-8; 7 bases align to TRBD1. The CDR3 length is 14 residues. Looked up from germline, CDR1 is SGHVS and CDR2 is FQNEAQ. V shed 4 bases, J shed 2 bases, and the junction held 2 bases outside the gene matches. Here the CDR3 reads CASSWGTAGNTIYF. The DNA for the CDR3 is TGTGCCAGCAGCTGGGGGACAGCTGGAAACACCATATATTTT.

V usage is TRBV6-5 and J usage is TRBJ1-2, with a possible D match to TRBD1 (5 bases). V lost 4 bases, J lost 3 bases, and 12 bases lay in between. The CDR3 has 14 amino acids. CDR1 and CDR2 (germline): MNHEY, SVGAGI. CDR3 residues: CASSSLAQDYGYTF. The CDR3 DNA sequence: TGTGCCAGCAGTTCATTGGCACAGGACTATGGCTACACCTTC.

The genes are TRBV2 and TRBJ1-6; D remains ambiguous. CDR1 is SNHLY and CDR2 is FYNNEI in the germline V gene. The ends were cut back, 7 bases at V and 7 bases at J, with 11 bases in the middle. The CDR3 extends over 13 amino acids. CDR3 in amino acids: CASTGTRNSPLHF. The CDR3 DNA reads TGTGCCAGCACAGGTACGCGAAATTCACCCCTCCACTTT.

This clone showed up just once. The rearrangement uses TRBV2 and TRBJ2-1, with D unresolved. The V end was cut by 1 base, the J end by 3 bases, with 10 bases between. Germline CDR1 and CDR2: SNHLY and FYNNEI. The CDR3 runs 15 residues. CDR3 coding DNA: TGTGCCAGCAGTGAAGGTCAGTCAGACTACAATGAGCAGTTCTTC. Translated: CASSEGQSDYNEQFF.

There are a few counts of this clone. The chain links TRBV4-1 to TRBJ1-4; D unresolved. CDR3 length equals 14 residues. Germline CDR1 reads MGHRA; CDR2 reads YSYEKL. V dropped 2 bases and J dropped 8 bases, with 12 bases sitting between them. The CDR3 loop reads CASSQQLRKEKLFF. CDR3 nucleotide sequence: TGCGCCAGCAGCCAACAACTACGAAAGGAAAAACTGTTTTTT.

This clone occurred a few times. Additional DNA sequences in this sample encode the identical CDR3. The CDR3 loop is CASSPGQGNYGYTF. CDR3 nucleotides: TGTGCCAGCAGCCCAGGACAGGGAAACTATGGCTACACCTTC. The chain uses TRBV7-9 and TRBJ1-2; the match to TRBD1 covers 8 bases. V gave up 5 bases and J gave up 2 bases; unmatched junction bases: 4. CDR3 length equals 14 residues. Germline CDR1 and CDR2: SEHNR and FQNEAQ (reference sequence).

This rearrangement joins TRBV14 to TRBJ2-7; D is uncertain. This CDR3 has 12 amino acids. Per the germline V gene, CDR1 is SGHDN and CDR2 is FVKESK. V gave up 4 bases and J gave up 6 bases, with 10 bases separating them. CDR3: CASSLLVGEQYF. The CDR3 nucleotides read TGTGCCAGCAGCCTTCTAGTGGGCGAGCAGTACTTC.

V and J are TRBV12-5 and TRBJ2-6; possibly TRBD1 for D (6 bases). V lost 3 bases, J lost 0 bases, and 18 bases lay in between. Germline CDR1 is LGHNT and CDR2 is FRNRAP. The CDR3 runs to 19 residues. This CDR3 reads CASGFLAGTTYSGANVLTF. The CDR3 DNA follows: TGTGCTAGTGGTTTCCTGGCAGGGACAACCTACTCTGGGGCCAACGTCCTGACTTTC.

V is TRBV29-1 and J is TRBJ2-6, with a possible D match to TRBD2 (5 bases). V was shortened by 7 bases and J by 0 bases, with 7 bases between the two germline ends. Germline V CDR1 and CDR2: SQVTM, ANQGSEA. The CDR3 totals 13 residues. CDR3 in amino acids: CSAGDSGANVLTF. The CDR3, as DNA: TGCAGCGCCGGGGACTCTGGGGCCAACGTCCTGACTTTC.